This T cell receptor beta chain was obtained from a study of OX40 agonist ivuxolimab in advanced cancers. Trimming removed 5 bases at V and 4 bases at J, with 5 bases between. This CDR3 contains 11 residues. The germline V gene has CDR1 MNHNY and CDR2 SVGAGI (reference sequence). Produced via immunoSEQ multiplex PCR; TCRdb's table is partial and in-frame only. The data show around 72,000 clones, with 86% seen just once and roughly 8% held by the top ten. Sequenced here: CD4+ or CD8+ T cells sorted from blood, sampled in a trial of the OX40 agonist ivuxolimab. The chain combines TRBV6-6 with TRBJ1-2; D unresolved. The TCR originated in an adult with an advanced solid tumor such as melanoma, head and neck, liver or kidney cancer. The CDR3, as DNA: TGTGCCAGCAGTATTGGCTATGGCTACACCTTC. Encoded protein: CASSIGYGYTF.